Each of the 21 T cell receptor beta chains below was sequenced from the same sample in a study of T cells in Graves' hyperthyroidism and ophthalmopathy. TCR beta CDR3 regions were amplified from RNA transcripts. TCR CDR3 regions were first amplified by RT-PCR with HTBI primers. TCRdb analysed the multiplex PCR reads with MiXCR anew, one entry per CDR3 protein. The sample records about 150,000 distinct CDR3 sequences, around 20% being singletons. Sequenced: blood. These TCRs come from a woman in her fifties or sixties with Graves' hyperthyroidism that later progressed to Graves' ophthalmopathy.

This clonotype occurred a few times. The gene calls are TRBV6-1 and TRBJ2-7; D is perhaps TRBD1 (6 bases). Trimming took off 6 bases at V and 5 bases at J, with 23 bases between the two ends. Per the germline V gene, CDR1 is MNHNS and CDR2 is SASEGT. The length of the CDR3 is 16 residues. The CDR3 is CASSRRPTGNPHEQYF. The CDR3 region has the DNA TGTGCCAGCAGCCGGAGACCCACAGGGAATCCCCACGAGCAGTACTTC.

This clonotype has more than one count but fewer than ten. V gene TRBV29-1 combines with J gene TRBJ1-2, with D maybe TRBD1 (6 bases). This CDR3 spans 15 amino acids. The V end was cut by 0 bases, the J end by 1 base, with 12 bases between. The V gene's germline CDR1 is SQVTM and CDR2 ANQGSEA. In nucleotides, the CDR3 is TGCAGCGTTGAAGAGGGCAGGGGAGGTAACTATGGCTACACCTTC. This translates into CSVEEGRGGNYGYTF.

At least ten counts were recorded for this clonotype. The chain links TRBV28 to TRBJ2-3; D unclear. The CDR3 extends over 15 amino acids. Germline CDR1 reads MDHEN; CDR2 reads SYDVKM. Trimming stripped 4 bases from V and 2 bases from J, with 13 bases between. CDR3 nucleotide sequence: TGTGCCAGCAGTTCCCCGCCATCACTCACAGATACGCAGTATTTT. This gives the protein CASSSPPSLTDTQYF.

This rearrangement joins TRBV4-1 to TRBJ2-1; TRBD2 aligns across 10 bases. Unmatched junction bases numbered 7, after V lost 3 bases and J lost 5 bases. CDR3 length equals 16 residues. Per the germline V gene, CDR1 is MGHRA and CDR2 is YSYEKL. As DNA, the CDR3 is TGCGCCAGCAGCCACATAGCGGGAGGACAGAACAATGAGCAGTTCTTC. Its protein product is CASSHIAGGQNNEQFF.

This clonotype was picked up many times. The chain uses TRBV29-1 and TRBJ2-7; TRBD2 agrees at 14 bases. Germline values: CDR1 SQVTM, CDR2 ANQGSEA. The CDR3 loop spans 14 amino acids. V lost 3 bases and J lost 9; bases outside the gene matches: 7. In DNA, the CDR3 is TGCAGCGTTGAGGGACTAGCGGGAGCCCACGCGCAGTACTTC. Encoded protein: CSVEGLAGAHAQYF.

As for this clonotype: This may be a read error: a much more frequent sequence differs by one nucleotide. The CDR3 coding sequence is TGTGCCAGCAGGTTAGACTCCTACAATGAGCAGTACTTC. Its protein is CASRLDSYNEQYF. The chain uses TRBV2 and TRBJ2-1; D is unresolved. The end of the DNA fits TRBJ2-7 better, so the J call may be wrong. Germline V lookup: CDR1 SNHLY, CDR2 FYNNEI. The CDR3 has 13 amino acids.

The chain uses TRBV6-1 and TRBJ1-2, with TRBD1 matching over 10 bases. Losses at the gene ends were 6 bases for V and 8 bases for J; bases not matched to a gene: 9. This CDR3 region has 14 residues. CDR1 MNHNS and CDR2 SASEGT come from the germline V gene. CDR3 in DNA: TGTGCCAGCAGACCTACCGGGACAGGGGAAGGCTACACCTTC. It is translated as CASRPTGTGEGYTF.

This clonotype was detected a few times. The chain has TRBV12-3 or TRBV12-4 and TRBJ2-1; either TRBD1 or TRBD2 may supply D (5 bases each). V lost 4 bases to trimming and J lost 5 bases, with 9 bases between them. The CDR3 runs 13 residues. The CDR3 here is CASSSRGDNEQFF. The CDR3 DNA sequence: TGTGCCAGCAGTTCCCGAGGGGACAATGAGCAGTTCTTC.

This clonotype was counted a single time. The chain joins TRBV5-1 to TRBJ2-1, with a weak D call TRBD2 (7 bases). The germline V gene has CDR1 SGHRS and CDR2 YFSETQ. V shed 7 bases and J shed 8 bases, with 25 bases lying between them. This CDR3 contains 16 residues. CDR3 DNA sequence: TGCGCCAGCGCCTGGTTGGGGGGGGGCAAGGTCGATGAGCAGTTCTTC. Translated, it gives CASAWLGGGKVDEQFF. The variable domain in full, with the rest retrieved from reference TRBV5-1 and TRBJ2-1, is KAGVTQTPRYLIKTRGQQVTLSCSPISGHRSVSWYQQTPGQGLQFLFEYFSETQRNKGNFPGRFSGRQFSNSRSEMNVSTLELGDSALYLCASAWLGGGKVDEQFFGPGTRLTVL.

This clonotype was picked up many times. The chain has TRBV30 and TRBJ2-7; 12 nucleotides line up with TRBD1. Germline CDR1 and CDR2: GTSNPN and SVGIG (reference sequence). The V segment lost 0 bases and the J segment 7 bases; nucleotides outside the gene matches: 10. There are 16 residues in the CDR3. The CDR3 is CAWSVSFGTGGNEQYF. The CDR3 DNA reads as TGTGCCTGGAGTGTATCTTTTGGGACAGGGGGCAATGAGCAGTACTTC.

This clonotype was observed many times. V gene TRBV7-8 combines with J gene TRBJ2-5, with D possibly being TRBD1 (5 bases). CDR3 length: 15 amino acids. Per germline, CDR1 SGHVS and CDR2 FQNEAQ. Deletions cut 1 base from V and 5 bases from J, with 14 bases between. This CDR3 reads CASSLESGKIETQYF. CDR3 DNA sequence: TGTGCCAGCAGCTTAGAGTCAGGGAAGATCGAGACCCAGTACTTC.

V gene TRBV19 combines with J gene TRBJ2-5; D gene unclear. The germline V gene has CDR1 LNHDA and CDR2 SQIVND (reference sequence). This CDR3 region has 13 residues. The V end lost 1 base, the J end lost 5 bases, and 8 bases lay between the germline ends. As DNA, the CDR3 is TGTGCCAGTAGTATAGTGCAAGGGGAGACCCAGTACTTC. Its translation: CASSIVQGETQYF.

This clonotype was detected ten times or more. The chain combines TRBV7-3 with TRBJ2-6; D is undetermined. Germline loops: CDR1 SGHTA, CDR2 FQGTGA. The CDR3 is 16 residues long. Trimming pared 5 bases from V and 4 bases from J, leaving 15 bases between. CDR3 DNA sequence: TGTGCCAGCAGCCACCCCACAAAAGCAGGGGCCAACGTCCTGACTTTC. Translating gives CASSHPTKAGANVLTF.

In its sample, this clonotype was seen many times. This chain joins TRBV20-1 and TRBJ1-5, with D possibly being TRBD1 (6 bases). V was cut by 3 bases and J by 0 bases, with 12 bases left in between. The CDR3 length is 15 residues. CDR1 is DFQATT and CDR2 is SNEGSKA in the germline V gene (reference sequence). The CDR3 DNA reads TGCAGTGCTAGGGGGACAATTTCTAGCAATCAGCCCCAGCATTTT. Translation gives CSARGTISSNQPQHF.

A few counts support this clonotype. This chain uses TRBV29-1 with TRBJ2-3; possibly TRBD2 for D (5 bases). Between the trimmed V and J ends, which lost 3 bases and 0 bases, there was a span of 10 bases. Germline V gives CDR1 SQVTM, CDR2 ANQGSEA. This CDR3 is 14 amino acids long. The CDR3 DNA sequence: TGCAGCGTTGACCGCCGGGGAAGCACAGATACGCAGTATTTT. Residues: CSVDRRGSTDTQYF.

This clonotype has a count of ten or more. CDR3 coding DNA: TGTGCCAGCAGGCGGACAGGAGGCTCCTACGAGCAGTACTTC. Its protein is CASRRTGGSYEQYF. V is TRBV28 and J is TRBJ2-7; TRBD1 aligns across 7 bases. The germline V gene encodes CDR1 MDHEN and CDR2 SYDVKM. The CDR3 is made up of 14 amino acids. The V gene end was trimmed by 6 bases and the J gene end by 0 bases; junction bases not matched to a gene: 5.

Many counts were recorded for this clonotype. V is TRBV20-1 and J is TRBJ2-7; 8 nucleotides match TRBD1. This CDR3 has 11 residues. The V gene end was trimmed by 5 bases and the J gene end by 6 bases; junction bases not matched to a gene: 3. The germline gives CDR1 DFQATT, CDR2 SNEGSKA (reference sequence). CDR3: CSALDRGEQYF. The CDR3 region has the DNA TGCAGTGCTTTAGACAGGGGCGAGCAGTACTTC.

This clonotype has more than one count but fewer than ten. V and J are TRBV28 and TRBJ2-7; TRBD1 might be the D (6 bases). This CDR3 comprises 14 residues. Germline V lookup: CDR1 MDHEN, CDR2 SYDVKM. The V end lost 4 bases, the J end lost 3 bases, and 13 bases lay between the germline ends. This CDR3 is CASSSDRSFYEQYF. CDR3 nucleotide sequence: TGTGCCAGCAGTTCGGACAGATCCTTCTACGAGCAGTACTTC.

This clonotype was counted at least ten times. The J gene is TRBJ2-2, the V gene TRBV10-2, with unresolved D. This CDR3 has 13 amino acids. CDR1 WSHSY and CDR2 SAAADI come from the germline V gene. V lost 7 bases to trimming and J lost 5 bases, with 11 bases between them. As DNA, the CDR3 is TGCGCCAGCAAGGTGGGCCGTACCGGGGAGCTGTTTTTT. It is translated as CASKVGRTGELFF.

V is TRBV6-2 or TRBV6-3 and J is TRBJ2-1, with TRBD2 identical over 12 bases. Germline CDR1 and CDR2: MNHEY and SVGEGT. V lost 4 bases to trimming and J lost 0 bases; unmatched junction nucleotides: 4. The CDR3 spans 17 residues. CDR3 bases: TGTGCCAGCAGTTCTAGCGGGAGGGCCGGCTCCTACAATGAGCAGTTCTTC. Protein product: CASSSSGRAGSYNEQFF.

This clonotype has at least ten counts. The chain links TRBV5-1 to TRBJ2-7; possibly TRBD1 for D (6 bases). This CDR3 is 14 amino acids long. V lost 2 bases and J lost 2, with 11 bases in between. Per germline, CDR1 SGHRS and CDR2 YFSETQ. The CDR3 region has the DNA TGCGCCAGCAGCTTTCTCGGACAGCCCTACGAGCAGTACTTC. Encoded protein: CASSFLGQPYEQYF.